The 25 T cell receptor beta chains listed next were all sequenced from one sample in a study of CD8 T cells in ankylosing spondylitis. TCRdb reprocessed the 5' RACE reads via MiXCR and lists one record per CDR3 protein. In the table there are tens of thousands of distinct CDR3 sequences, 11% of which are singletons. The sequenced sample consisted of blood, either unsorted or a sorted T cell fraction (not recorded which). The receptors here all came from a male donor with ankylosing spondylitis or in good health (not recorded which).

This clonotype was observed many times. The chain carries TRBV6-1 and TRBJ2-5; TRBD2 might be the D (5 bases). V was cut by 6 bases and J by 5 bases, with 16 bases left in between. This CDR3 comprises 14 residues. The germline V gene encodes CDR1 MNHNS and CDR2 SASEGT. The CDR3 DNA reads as TGTGCCAGCAGCGCGGGTGGGCTAGGGGAGACCCAGTACTTC. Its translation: CASSAGGLGETQYF.

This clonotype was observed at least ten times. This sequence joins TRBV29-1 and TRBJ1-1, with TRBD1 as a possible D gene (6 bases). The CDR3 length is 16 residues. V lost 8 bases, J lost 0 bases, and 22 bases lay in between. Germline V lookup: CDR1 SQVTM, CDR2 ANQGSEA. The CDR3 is CSSPGGEGELNTEAFF. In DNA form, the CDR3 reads TGCAGCTCCCCTGGGGGCGAGGGGGAATTGAACACTGAAGCTTTCTTT. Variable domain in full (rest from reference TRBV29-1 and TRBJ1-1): SAVISQKPSRDICQRGTSLTIQCQVDSQVTMMFWYRQQPGQSLTLIATANQGSEATYESGFVIDKFPISRPNLTFSTLTVSNMSPEDSSIYLCSSPGGEGELNTEAFFGQGTRLTVV.

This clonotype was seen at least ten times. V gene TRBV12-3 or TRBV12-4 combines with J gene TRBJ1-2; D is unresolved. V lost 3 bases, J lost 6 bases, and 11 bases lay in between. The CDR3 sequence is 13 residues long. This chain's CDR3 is CASSFVMQNGYTF. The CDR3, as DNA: TGTGCCAGCAGTTTTGTAATGCAGAATGGCTACACCTTC.

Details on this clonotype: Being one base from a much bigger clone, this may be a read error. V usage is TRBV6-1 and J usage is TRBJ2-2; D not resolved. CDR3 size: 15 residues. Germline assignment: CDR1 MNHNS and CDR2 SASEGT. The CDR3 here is CAGSEQAYNTGELFF. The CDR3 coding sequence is TGTGCCGGCAGTGAACAAGCGTACAACACCGGGGAGCTGTTTTTT.

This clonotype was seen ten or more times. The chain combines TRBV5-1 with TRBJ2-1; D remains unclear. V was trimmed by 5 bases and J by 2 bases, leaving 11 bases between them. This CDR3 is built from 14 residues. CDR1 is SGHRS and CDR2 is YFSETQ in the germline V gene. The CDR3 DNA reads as TGCGCCAGCAGTAAAGCCTCCACCTACAATGAGCAGTTCTTC. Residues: CASSKASTYNEQFF.

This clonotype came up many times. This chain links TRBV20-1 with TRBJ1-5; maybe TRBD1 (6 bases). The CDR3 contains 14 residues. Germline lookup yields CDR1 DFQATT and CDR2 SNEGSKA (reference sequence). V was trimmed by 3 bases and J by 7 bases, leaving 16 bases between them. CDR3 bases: TGCAGTGCTAGGATCCAGGGGCGGTACCAGCCCCAGCATTTT. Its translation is CSARIQGRYQPQHF.

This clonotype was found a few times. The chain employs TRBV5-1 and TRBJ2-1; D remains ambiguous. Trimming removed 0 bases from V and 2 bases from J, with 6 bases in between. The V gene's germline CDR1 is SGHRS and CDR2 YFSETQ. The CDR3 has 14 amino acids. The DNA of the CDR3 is TGCGCCAGCAGCTTGGGGGTCCCCTACAATGAGCAGTTCTTC. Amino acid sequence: CASSLGVPYNEQFF. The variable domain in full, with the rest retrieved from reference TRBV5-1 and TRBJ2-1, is KAGVTQTPRYLIKTRGQQVTLSCSPISGHRSVSWYQQTPGQGLQFLFEYFSETQRNKGNFPGRFSGRQFSNSRSEMNVSTLELGDSALYLCASSLGVPYNEQFFGPGTRLTVL.

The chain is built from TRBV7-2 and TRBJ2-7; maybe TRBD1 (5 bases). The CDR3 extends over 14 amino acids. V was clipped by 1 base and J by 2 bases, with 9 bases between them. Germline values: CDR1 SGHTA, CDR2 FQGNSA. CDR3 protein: CASSLDQGTYEQYF. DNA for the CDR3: TGTGCCAGCAGCTTAGACCAGGGTACCTACGAGCAGTACTTC.

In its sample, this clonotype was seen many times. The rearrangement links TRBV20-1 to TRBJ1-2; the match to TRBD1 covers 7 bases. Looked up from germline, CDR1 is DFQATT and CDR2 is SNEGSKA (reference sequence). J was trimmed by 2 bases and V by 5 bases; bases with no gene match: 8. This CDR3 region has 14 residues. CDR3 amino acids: CSAPYGTVNYGYTF. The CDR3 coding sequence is TGCAGTGCTCCATACGGGACAGTCAACTATGGCTACACCTTC.

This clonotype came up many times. The CDR3 DNA sequence: TGTGCCAGCACCTCTGAGGGGACCCCACCCGGCGAGCAGTACTTC. Translation: CASTSEGTPPGEQYF. The chain joins TRBV28 to TRBJ2-7; D is tentatively TRBD1 or TRBD2 (5 bases each). The CDR3 runs 15 residues. With 7 bases removed from V and 6 bases from J, the gap between germline ends came to 22 bases. The V gene's germline CDR1 is MDHEN and CDR2 SYDVKM.

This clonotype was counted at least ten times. CDR3 amino acids: CASSSRDRVQPEQFF. The CDR3 DNA reads TGCGCCAGCAGCTCCCGGGACAGGGTACAACCTGAGCAGTTCTTC. The genes are TRBV5-1 and TRBJ2-1, with TRBD1 matching over 9 bases. V trimming: 3 bases; J trimming: 9 bases; junction bases outside the gene matches: 10. The germline V gene encodes CDR1 SGHRS and CDR2 YFSETQ. The CDR3 spans 15 residues.

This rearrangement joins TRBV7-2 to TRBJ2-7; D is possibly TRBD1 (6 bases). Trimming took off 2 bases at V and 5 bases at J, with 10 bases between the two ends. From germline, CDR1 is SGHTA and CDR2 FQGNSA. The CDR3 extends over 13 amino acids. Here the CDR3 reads CASSLRGGDEQYF. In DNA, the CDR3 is TGTGCCAGCAGCTTACGTGGGGGCGACGAGCAGTACTTC.

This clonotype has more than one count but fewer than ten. CDR3 amino acids: CSVDALGDTQYF. In DNA form, the CDR3 reads TGCAGCGTCGACGCCCTGGGAGATACGCAGTATTTT. This chain links TRBV29-1 with TRBJ2-3, with no clear D. V shed 6 bases and J shed 5 bases, with 12 bases lying between them. Germline lookup yields CDR1 SQVTM and CDR2 ANQGSEA. This CDR3 region has 12 residues.

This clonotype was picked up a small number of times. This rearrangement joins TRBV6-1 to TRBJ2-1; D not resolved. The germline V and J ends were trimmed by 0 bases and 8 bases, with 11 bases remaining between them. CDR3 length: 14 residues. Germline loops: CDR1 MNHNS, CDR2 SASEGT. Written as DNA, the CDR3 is TGTGCCAGCAGTGAAGCGGTGTTGTCCGATGAGCAGTTCTTC. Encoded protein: CASSEAVLSDEQFF.

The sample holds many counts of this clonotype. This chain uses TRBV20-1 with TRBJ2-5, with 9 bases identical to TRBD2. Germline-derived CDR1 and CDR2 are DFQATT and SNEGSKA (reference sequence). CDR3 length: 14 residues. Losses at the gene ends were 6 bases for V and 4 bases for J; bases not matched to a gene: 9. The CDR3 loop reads CSAQPWTSVETQYF. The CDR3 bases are TGCAGTGCACAGCCTTGGACTAGCGTAGAGACCCAGTACTTC.

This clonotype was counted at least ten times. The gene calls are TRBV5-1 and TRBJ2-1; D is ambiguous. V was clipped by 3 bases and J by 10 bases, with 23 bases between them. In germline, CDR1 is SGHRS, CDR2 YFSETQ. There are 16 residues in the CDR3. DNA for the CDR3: TGCGCCAGCAGCTGGGATGCGTTTGATGGGGTTTACGAGCAGTTCTTC. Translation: CASSWDAFDGVYEQFF. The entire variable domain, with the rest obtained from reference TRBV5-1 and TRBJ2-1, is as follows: KAGVTQTPRYLIKTRGQQVTLSCSPISGHRSVSWYQQTPGQGLQFLFEYFSETQRNKGNFPGRFSGRQFSNSRSEMNVSTLELGDSALYLCASSWDAFDGVYEQFFGPGTRLTVL.

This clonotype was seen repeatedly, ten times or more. The CDR3 here is CATSRETAGGGSTDTQYF. CDR3 bases: TGTGCCACCAGCAGAGAGACGGCGGGCGGGGGTAGCACAGATACGCAGTATTTT. The chain has TRBV15 and TRBJ2-3; TRBD2 aligns across 7 bases. From germline, CDR1 is LNHNV and CDR2 YYDKDF (reference sequence). The CDR3 runs to 18 residues. Unmatched junction bases numbered 9, after V lost 0 bases and J lost 0 bases.

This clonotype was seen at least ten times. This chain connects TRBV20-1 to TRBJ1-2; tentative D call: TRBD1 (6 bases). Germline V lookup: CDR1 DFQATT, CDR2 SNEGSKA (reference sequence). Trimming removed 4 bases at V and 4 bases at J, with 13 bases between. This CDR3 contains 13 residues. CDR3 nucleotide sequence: TGCAGTGCTACGGGGGCGCAGAGCTATGGCTACACCTTC. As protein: CSATGAQSYGYTF.

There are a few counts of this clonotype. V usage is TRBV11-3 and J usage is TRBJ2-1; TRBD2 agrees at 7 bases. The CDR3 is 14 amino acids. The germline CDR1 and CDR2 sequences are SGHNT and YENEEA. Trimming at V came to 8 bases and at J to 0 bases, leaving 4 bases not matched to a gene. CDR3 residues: CASSGGSSYNEQFF. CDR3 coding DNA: TGTGCCAGCTCCGGGGGGAGCTCCTACAATGAGCAGTTCTTC.

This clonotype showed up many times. The CDR3 is CASSSGTVSYEQYF. The CDR3, as DNA: TGCGCCAGCAGCTCCGGGACAGTCTCCTACGAGCAGTACTTC. The chain employs TRBV5-1 and TRBJ2-7; 7 bases map to TRBD1. Germline V gives CDR1 SGHRS, CDR2 YFSETQ. Trimming at V came to 3 bases and at J to 0 bases, leaving 3 bases not matched to a gene. The CDR3 length is 14 residues.

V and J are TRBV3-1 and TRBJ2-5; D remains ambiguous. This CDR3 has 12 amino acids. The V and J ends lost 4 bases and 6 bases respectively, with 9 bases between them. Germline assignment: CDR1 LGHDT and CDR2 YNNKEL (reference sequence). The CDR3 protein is CASSLLAQTQYF. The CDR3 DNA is TGTGCCAGCAGCCTCCTGGCGCAGACCCAGTACTTC.

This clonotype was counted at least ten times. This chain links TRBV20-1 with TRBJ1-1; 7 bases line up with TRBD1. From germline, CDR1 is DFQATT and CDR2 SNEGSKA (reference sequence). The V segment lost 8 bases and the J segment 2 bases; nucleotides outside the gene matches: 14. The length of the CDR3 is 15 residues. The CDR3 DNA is TGCAGTCTCTTTCGACCAGGGACAGCTAACACTGAAGCTTTCTTT. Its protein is CSLFRPGTANTEAFF.

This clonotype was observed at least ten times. CDR3 region: CASSQDFSGGANNEQFF. CDR3 in DNA: TGTGCCAGCAGCCAAGACTTTAGCGGGGGGGCCAACAATGAGCAGTTCTTC. V gene TRBV14 combines with J gene TRBJ2-1; 11 positions agree with TRBD2. V gave up 0 bases and J gave up 5 bases; unmatched junction bases: 6. The germline V gene has CDR1 SGHDN and CDR2 FVKESK. The CDR3 runs 17 residues.

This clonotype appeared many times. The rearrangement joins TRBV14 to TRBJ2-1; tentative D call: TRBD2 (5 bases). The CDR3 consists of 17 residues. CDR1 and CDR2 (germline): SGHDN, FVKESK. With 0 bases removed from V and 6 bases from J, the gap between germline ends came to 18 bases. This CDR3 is CASSQDPGVQRGNEQFF. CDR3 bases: TGTGCCAGCAGCCAAGATCCCGGGGTACAACGCGGCAATGAGCAGTTCTTC.

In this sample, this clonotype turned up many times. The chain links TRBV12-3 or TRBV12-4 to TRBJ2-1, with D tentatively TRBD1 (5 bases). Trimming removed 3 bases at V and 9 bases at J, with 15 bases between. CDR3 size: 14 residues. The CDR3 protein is CASSLSRAPAEQFF. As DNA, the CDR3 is TGTGCCAGCAGTTTGTCCAGGGCCCCTGCTGAGCAGTTCTTC.